This TCR beta chain came from a study of blood T cell repertoires in COVID-19. Study-wide context: Sites across the United States, Italy and Spain contributed samples from acute and convalescent COVID-19. Nucleic acid was either cDNA or gDNA, and it came from T cells, B-cell-depleted T cells, or PBMCs.

The CDR3 totals 17 residues. In germline, CDR1 is KGHDR, CDR2 SFDVKD. Unmatched junction bases numbered 11, after V lost 7 bases and J lost 0 bases. Some clones are missing from TCRdb's copy, which holds only in-frame ones; the method was immunoSEQ multiplex PCR. The sample holds about 50,000 clones, around 82% seen once. The receptor comes from an elderly woman with acute or convalescent COVID-19. V gene TRBV24-1 combines with J gene TRBJ1-1, with 9 bases lining up with TRBD1. The sequenced sample consisted of peripheral blood. The CDR3 sequence is CATRGTGTGSMNTEAFF. For the CDR3, the DNA is TGTGCCACCAGAGGTACCGGGACAGGGAGCATGAACACTGAAGCTTTCTTT.